The sequence of this TCR beta chain was determined in a study of CD8+ T cells in alopecia areata. Extraction and reverse transcription of RNA yielded cDNA as the sequencing template. This table comes from immunoSEQ multiplex PCR, and its TCRdb copy is limited to in-frame clones, with some not included. The repertoire consists of 200,000 to 250,000 clones, with approximately 45% occurring once and the leading ten covering about 2.6%. On this clone: Its antigen is not known. This same CDR3 is encoded by further DNA sequences in the sample.

Findings and caveats of the study: While patients received tofacitinib, many expanded lesional clones remained present in scalp and blood. TCRs were shared less clearly across patients than in mice, possibly for HLA-related reasons.

The V end lost 1 base, the J end lost 5 bases, and 9 bases lay between the germline ends. The CDR3 loop spans 13 amino acids. Germline CDR1 GTSNPN, CDR2 SVGIG (reference sequence). Regarding treatment: oral pan-JAK inhibitor, 5-10 mg twice daily. The chain uses TRBV30 and TRBJ1-5; D remains unclear. The sequencing used CD4+ T cells sorted from blood, collected at roughly week 36, from a patient treated with tofacitinib. This receptor was obtained from a human donor with alopecia areata. The CDR3 coding sequence is TGTGCCTGGAGTGACTCGAGGGATCAGCCCCAGCATTTT. This gives the protein CAWSDSRDQPQHF.